This record concerns one T cell receptor (beta chain) sequence. The data stem from a study of blood T cell repertoires in COVID-19. Overall study context: Whether acute or convalescent, the COVID-19 samples came from the United States, Italy and Spain. In each case, the material was cDNA or gDNA derived from T cells, B-cell-depleted T cells, or PBMCs.

The CDR3 runs to 11 residues. Trimming left V 6 bases short and J 8 bases short, with 10 bases between. Germline CDR1 MNHEY, CDR2 SVGAGI. In the original workflow: For nucleated cells, counts were estimated from reference gene primer amplification. This table comes from immunoSEQ multiplex PCR, and its TCRdb copy is limited to in-frame clones, with some not included. The V and J calls and clone size come from that table; D and trimming were worked out from the DNA. The table shows 100,000 to 150,000 clones, with approximately 80% occurring only once. This rearrangement joins TRBV6-5 to TRBJ1-1, with D unclear. What was sequenced was peripheral blood. This clonotype was obtained from a woman in her fifties or sixties with acute or convalescent COVID-19. CDR3 amino acids: CASRERREAFF. DNA of the CDR3: TGTGCCAGCAGAGAGCGACGGGAAGCTTTCTTT.